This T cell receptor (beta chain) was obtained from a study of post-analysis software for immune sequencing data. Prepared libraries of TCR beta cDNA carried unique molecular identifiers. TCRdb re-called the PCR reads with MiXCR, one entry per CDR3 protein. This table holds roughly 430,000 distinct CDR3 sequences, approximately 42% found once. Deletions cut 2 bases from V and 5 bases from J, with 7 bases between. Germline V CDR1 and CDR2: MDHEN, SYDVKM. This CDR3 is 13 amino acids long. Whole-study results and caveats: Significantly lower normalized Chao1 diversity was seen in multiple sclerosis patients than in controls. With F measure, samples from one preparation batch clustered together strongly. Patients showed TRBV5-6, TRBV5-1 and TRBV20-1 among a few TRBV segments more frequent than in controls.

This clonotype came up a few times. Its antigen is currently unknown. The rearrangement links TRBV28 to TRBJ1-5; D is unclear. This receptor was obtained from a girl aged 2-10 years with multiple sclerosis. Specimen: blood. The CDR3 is CASSLRRDQPQHF. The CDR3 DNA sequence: TGTGCCAGCAGTTTAAGGCGCGATCAGCCCCAGCATTTT. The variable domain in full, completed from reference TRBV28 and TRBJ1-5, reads DVKVTQSSRYLVKRTGEKVFLECVQDMDHENMFWYRQDPGLGLRLIYFSYDVKMKEKGDIPEGYSVSREKKERFSLILESASTNQTSMYLCASSLRRDQPQHFGDGTRLSIL.